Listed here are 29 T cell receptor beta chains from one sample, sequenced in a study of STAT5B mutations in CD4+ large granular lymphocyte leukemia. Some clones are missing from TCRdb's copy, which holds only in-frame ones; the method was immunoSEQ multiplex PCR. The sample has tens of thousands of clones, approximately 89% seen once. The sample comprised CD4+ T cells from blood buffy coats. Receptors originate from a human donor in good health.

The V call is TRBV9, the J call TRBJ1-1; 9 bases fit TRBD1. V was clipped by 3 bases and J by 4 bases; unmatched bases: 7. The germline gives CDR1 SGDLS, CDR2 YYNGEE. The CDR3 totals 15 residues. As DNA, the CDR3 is TGTGCCAGCAGCGAGTGGGACAGGGTCGGCACTGAAGCTTTCTTT. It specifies CASSEWDRVGTEAFF.

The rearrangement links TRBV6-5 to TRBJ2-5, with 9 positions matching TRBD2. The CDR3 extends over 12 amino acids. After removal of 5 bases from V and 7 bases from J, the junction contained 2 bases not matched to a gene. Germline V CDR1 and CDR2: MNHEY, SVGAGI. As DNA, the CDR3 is TGTGCCAGCAGTATGCGGGGGGGGACCCAGTACTTC. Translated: CASSMRGGTQYF.

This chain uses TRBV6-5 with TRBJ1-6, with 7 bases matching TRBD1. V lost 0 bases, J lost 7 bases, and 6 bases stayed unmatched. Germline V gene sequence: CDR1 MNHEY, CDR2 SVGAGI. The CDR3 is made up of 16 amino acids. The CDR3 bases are TGTGCCAGCAGTTACTCCTCCGGGACAGTAAATTCACCCCTCCACTTT. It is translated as CASSYSSGTVNSPLHF.

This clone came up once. The CDR3 is CASSFQGLQLNEQFF. In DNA, the CDR3 is TGTGCCAGCAGCTTTCAAGGACTCCAACTAAATGAGCAGTTCTTC. The chain links TRBV11-3 to TRBJ2-1, with D perhaps matching TRBD2 (5 bases). This CDR3 is 15 amino acids long. V was shortened by 3 bases and J by 7 bases, with 16 bases between the two germline ends. CDR1 and CDR2 from the germline V gene are SGHNT and YENEEA.

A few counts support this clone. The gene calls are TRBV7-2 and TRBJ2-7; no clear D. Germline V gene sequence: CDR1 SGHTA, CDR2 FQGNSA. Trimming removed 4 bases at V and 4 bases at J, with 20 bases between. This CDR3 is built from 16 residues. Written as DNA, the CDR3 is TGTGCCAGCAGCTATTTCACGGGTAGGAAAGGGTACGAGCAGTACTTC. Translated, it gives CASSYFTGRKGYEQYF.

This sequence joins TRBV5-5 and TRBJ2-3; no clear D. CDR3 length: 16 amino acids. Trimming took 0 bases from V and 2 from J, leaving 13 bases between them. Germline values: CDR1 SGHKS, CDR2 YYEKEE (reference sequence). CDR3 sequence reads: CASSLVPLSNTDTQYF. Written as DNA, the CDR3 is TGTGCCAGCAGCTTGGTGCCACTTTCGAACACAGATACGCAGTATTTT.

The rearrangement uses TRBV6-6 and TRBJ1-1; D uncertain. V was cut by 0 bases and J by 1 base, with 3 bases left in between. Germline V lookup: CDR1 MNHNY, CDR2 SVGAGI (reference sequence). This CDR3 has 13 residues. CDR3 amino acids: CASSYSTNTEAFF. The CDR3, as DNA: TGTGCCAGCAGTTACTCGACGAACACTGAAGCTTTCTTT.

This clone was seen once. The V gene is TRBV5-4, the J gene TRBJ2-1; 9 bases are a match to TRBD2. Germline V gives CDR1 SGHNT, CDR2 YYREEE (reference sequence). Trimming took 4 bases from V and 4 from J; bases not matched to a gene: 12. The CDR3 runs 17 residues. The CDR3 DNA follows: TGTGCCAGCAGCCCTCCCTTAGGGACTAGCTATTACAATGAGCAGTTCTTC. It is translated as CASSPPLGTSYYNEQFF.

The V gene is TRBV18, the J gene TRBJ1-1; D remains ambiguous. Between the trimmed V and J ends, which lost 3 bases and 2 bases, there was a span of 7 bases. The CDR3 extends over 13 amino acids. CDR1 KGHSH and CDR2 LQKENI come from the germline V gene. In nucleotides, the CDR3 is TGTGCCAGCTCACCCCGCAGAAACACTGAAGCTTTCTTT. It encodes CASSPRRNTEAFF.

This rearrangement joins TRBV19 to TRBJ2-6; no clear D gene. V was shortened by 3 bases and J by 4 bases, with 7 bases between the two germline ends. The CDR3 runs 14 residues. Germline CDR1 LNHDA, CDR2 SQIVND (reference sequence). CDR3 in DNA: TGTGCCAGTAGTATGACCGGGGGGGCCAACGTCCTGACTTTC. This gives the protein CASSMTGGANVLTF.

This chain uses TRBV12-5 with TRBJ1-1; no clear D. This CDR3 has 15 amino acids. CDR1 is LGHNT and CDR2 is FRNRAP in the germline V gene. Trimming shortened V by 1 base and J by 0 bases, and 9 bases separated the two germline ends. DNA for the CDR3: TGTGCTAGTGGTTTGGACCGTACACTGAACACTGAAGCTTTCTTT. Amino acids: CASGLDRTLNTEAFF.

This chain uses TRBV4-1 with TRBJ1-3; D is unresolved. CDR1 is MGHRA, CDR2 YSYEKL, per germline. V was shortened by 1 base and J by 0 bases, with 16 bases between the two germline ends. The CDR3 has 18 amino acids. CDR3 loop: CASSQGSQTGVSGNTIYF. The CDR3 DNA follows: TGCGCCAGCAGCCAAGGCTCTCAGACCGGGGTCTCTGGAAACACCATATATTTT.

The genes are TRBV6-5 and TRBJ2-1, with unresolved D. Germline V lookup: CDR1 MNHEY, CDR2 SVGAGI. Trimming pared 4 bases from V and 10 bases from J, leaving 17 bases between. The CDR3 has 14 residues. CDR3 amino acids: CASSSLLSSTEQFF. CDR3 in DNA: TGTGCCAGCAGTTCACTGCTATCCTCAACCGAGCAGTTCTTC.

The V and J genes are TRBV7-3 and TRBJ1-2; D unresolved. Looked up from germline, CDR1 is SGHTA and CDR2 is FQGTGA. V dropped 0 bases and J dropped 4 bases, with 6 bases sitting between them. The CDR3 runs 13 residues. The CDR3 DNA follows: TGTGCCAGCAGCTTAACGTCAGGCTATGGCTACACCTTC. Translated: CASSLTSGYGYTF.

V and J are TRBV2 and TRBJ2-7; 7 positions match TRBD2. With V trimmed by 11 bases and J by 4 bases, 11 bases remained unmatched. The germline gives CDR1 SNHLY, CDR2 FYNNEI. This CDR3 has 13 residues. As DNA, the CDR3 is TGTGCCGGACACTTGGACGGGAGGTACGAGCAGTACTTC. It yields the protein CAGHLDGRYEQYF. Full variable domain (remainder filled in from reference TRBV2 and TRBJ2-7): EPEVTQTPSHQVTQMGQEVILRCVPISNHLYFYWYRQILGQKVEFLVSFYNNEISEKSEIFDDQFSVERPDGSNFTLKIRSTKLEDSAMYFCAGHLDGRYEQYFGPGTRLTVT.

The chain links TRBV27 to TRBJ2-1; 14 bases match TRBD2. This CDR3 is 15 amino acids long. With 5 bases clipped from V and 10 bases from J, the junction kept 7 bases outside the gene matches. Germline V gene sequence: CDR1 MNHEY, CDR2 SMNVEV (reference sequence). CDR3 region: CASSAGGLAGVEQFF. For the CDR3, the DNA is TGTGCCAGCAGTGCGGGGGGACTAGCGGGAGTGGAGCAGTTCTTC.

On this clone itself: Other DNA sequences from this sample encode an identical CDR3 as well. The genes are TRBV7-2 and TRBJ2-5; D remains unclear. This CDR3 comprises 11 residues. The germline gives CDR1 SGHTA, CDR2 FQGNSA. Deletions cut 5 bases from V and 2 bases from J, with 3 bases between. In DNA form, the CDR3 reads TGTGCCAGCAGCCTGCAAGAGACCCAGTACTTC. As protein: CASSLQETQYF.

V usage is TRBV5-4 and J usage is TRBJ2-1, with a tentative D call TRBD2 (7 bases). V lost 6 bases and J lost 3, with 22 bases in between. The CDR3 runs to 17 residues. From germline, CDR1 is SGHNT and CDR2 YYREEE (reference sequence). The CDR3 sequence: CASTSPVGGGRYNEQFF. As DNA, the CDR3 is TGTGCCAGCACGTCCCCCGTAGGGGGGGGGCGCTACAATGAGCAGTTCTTC.

The CDR3 nucleotides read TGTGCCAGCAGTTTCTGGCAGGGGGCAGGGAACACTGAAGCTTTCTTT. It is translated as CASSFWQGAGNTEAFF. The chain has TRBV27 and TRBJ1-1; 8 nucleotides agree with TRBD1. The CDR3 has 16 amino acids. The trim removed 3 bases at V and 1 base at J, leaving 7 bases unmatched. Germline V gene sequence: CDR1 MNHEY, CDR2 SMNVEV (reference sequence).

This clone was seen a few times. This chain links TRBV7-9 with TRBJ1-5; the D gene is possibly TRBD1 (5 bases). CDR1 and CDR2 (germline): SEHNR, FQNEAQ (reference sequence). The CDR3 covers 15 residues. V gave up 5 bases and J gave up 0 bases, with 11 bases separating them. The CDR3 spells CASSTGTYSNQPQHF. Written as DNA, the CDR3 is TGTGCCAGCAGCACCGGGACCTATAGCAATCAGCCCCAGCATTTT.

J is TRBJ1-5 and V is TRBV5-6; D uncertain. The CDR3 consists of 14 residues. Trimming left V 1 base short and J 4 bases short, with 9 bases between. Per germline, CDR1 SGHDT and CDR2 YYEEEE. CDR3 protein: CASSLTATNQPQHF. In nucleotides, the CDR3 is TGTGCCAGCAGCTTGACTGCCACAAATCAGCCCCAGCATTTT.

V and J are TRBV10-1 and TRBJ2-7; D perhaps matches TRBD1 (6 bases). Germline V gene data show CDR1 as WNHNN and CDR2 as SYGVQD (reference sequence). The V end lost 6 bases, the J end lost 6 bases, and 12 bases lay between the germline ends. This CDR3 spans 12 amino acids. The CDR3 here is CASSNRVSEQYF. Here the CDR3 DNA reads TGCGCCAGCAGCAACAGGGTTAGCGAGCAGTACTTC.

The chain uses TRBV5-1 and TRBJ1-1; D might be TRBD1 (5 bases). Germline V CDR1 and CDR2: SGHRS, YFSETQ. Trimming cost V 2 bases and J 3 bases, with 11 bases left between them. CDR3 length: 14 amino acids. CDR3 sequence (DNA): TGCGCCAGCAGCTTCGGGACCTGGGACACTGAAGCTTTCTTT. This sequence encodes CASSFGTWDTEAFF.

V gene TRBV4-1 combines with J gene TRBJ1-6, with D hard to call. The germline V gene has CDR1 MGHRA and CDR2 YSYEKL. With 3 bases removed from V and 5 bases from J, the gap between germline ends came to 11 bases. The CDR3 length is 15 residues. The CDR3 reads CASSQGLLDNSPLHF. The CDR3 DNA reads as TGCGCCAGCAGCCAGGGTCTCTTAGATAATTCACCCCTCCACTTT.

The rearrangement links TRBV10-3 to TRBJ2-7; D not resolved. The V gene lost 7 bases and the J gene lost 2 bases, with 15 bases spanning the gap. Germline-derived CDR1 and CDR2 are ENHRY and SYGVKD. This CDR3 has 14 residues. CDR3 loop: CAITTGGRAYEQYF. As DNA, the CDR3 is TGTGCCATCACCACCGGTGGCCGCGCCTACGAGCAGTACTTC.

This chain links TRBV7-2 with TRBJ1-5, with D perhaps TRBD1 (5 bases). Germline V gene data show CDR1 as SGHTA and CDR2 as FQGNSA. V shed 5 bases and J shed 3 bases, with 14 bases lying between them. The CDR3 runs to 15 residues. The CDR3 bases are TGTGCCAGCAGCCCTTTTGGTGGGACCAATCAGCCCCAGCATTTT. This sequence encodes CASSPFGGTNQPQHF. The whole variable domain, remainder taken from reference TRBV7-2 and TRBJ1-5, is GAGVSQSPSNKVTEKGKDVELRCDPISGHTALYWYRQSLGQGLEFLIYFQGNSAPDKSGLPSDRFSAERTGGSVSTLTIQRTQQEDSAVYLCASSPFGGTNQPQHFGDGTRLSIL.

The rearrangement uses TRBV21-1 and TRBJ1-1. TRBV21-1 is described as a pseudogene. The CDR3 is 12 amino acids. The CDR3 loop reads CASTEGNTEAFF. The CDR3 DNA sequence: TGTGCCAGCACAGAGGGGAACACTGAAGCTTTCTTT.

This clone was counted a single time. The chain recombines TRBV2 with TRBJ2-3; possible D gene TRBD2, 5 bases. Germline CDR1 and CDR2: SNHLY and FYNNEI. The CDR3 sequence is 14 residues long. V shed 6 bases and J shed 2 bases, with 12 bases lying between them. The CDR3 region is CASRRGGPTDTQYF. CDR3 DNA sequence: TGTGCCAGCAGACGCGGCGGGCCCACAGATACGCAGTATTTT.

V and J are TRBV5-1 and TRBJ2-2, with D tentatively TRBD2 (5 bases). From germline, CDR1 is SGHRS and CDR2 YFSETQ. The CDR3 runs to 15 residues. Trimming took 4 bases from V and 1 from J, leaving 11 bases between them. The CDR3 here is CASSREIRNTGELFF. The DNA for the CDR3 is TGCGCCAGCAGCCGGGAAATTCGGAACACCGGGGAGCTGTTTTTT.